The 22 T cell receptor beta chains reported below all come from one sample, sequenced in a study of blood T cell repertoires in COVID-19. The repertoire was sequenced with immunoSEQ multiplex PCR; TCRdb's copy has only in-frame clones and lacks some. Of about 80,000 clones in the sample, 76% were seen once. Sequenced sample: peripheral blood. The receptors stem from a man between 70 and 80 years old with active or convalescent COVID-19.

V and J are TRBV29-1 and TRBJ2-3, with D hard to call. Germline assignment: CDR1 SQVTM and CDR2 ANQGSEA. V shed 1 base and J shed 4 bases, with 6 bases lying between them. The CDR3 extends over 12 amino acids. The CDR3 spells CSVEAFSDTQYF. The CDR3 region has the DNA TGCAGCGTTGAAGCCTTTTCAGATACGCAGTATTTT.

This chain uses TRBV6-5 with TRBJ2-2, with 7 bases aligning to TRBD1. Germline assignment: CDR1 MNHEY and CDR2 SVGAGI. V shed 5 bases, J shed 1 base, and the junction held 4 bases outside the gene matches. CDR3 length: 15 residues. CDR3 coding DNA: TGTGCCAGCAGTCTCCGGACAGGGAACACCGGGGAGCTGTTTTTT. This encodes CASSLRTGNTGELFF.

This clone was seen only a few times. The V gene is TRBV28, the J gene TRBJ1-2; 7 positions match TRBD1. Germline CDR1 reads MDHEN; CDR2 reads SYDVKM. V shed 6 bases, J shed 4 bases, and the junction held 5 bases outside the gene matches. The CDR3 runs 13 residues. CDR3 sequence reads: CASRGDSLYGYTF. The CDR3 coding sequence is TGTGCCAGCAGGGGGGACAGTCTCTATGGCTACACCTTC.

The chain has TRBV7-9 and TRBJ2-1, with TRBD2 identical over 10 bases. J gave up 4 bases and V 7 bases, and 4 bases lay outside the gene matches. This CDR3 has 14 residues. Per germline, CDR1 SEHNR and CDR2 FQNEAQ (reference sequence). The CDR3 coding sequence is TGTGCCAGCACCCTAGCGGGGGCATACAATGAGCAGTTCTTC. Residues: CASTLAGAYNEQFF. The variable domain in full, completed from reference TRBV7-9 and TRBJ2-1, reads DTGVSQNPRHKITKRGQNVTFRCDPISEHNRLYWYRQTLGQGPEFLTYFQNEAQLEKSRLLSDRFSAERPKGSFSTLEIQRTEQGDSAMYLCASTLAGAYNEQFFGPGTRLTVL.

The chain couples TRBV19 to TRBJ2-7, with 7 nucleotides matching TRBD1. CDR3 length: 14 amino acids. Germline assignment: CDR1 LNHDA and CDR2 SQIVND (reference sequence). The V gene end was trimmed by 6 bases and the J gene end by 3 bases; junction bases not matched to a gene: 8. The CDR3 here is CASSPTGAGYEQYF. The CDR3 DNA reads as TGTGCCAGTAGCCCTACAGGGGCTGGCTACGAGCAGTACTTC.

The gene calls are TRBV28 and TRBJ1-1, with D hard to call. This CDR3 is 12 amino acids long. V lost 3 bases to trimming and J lost 3 bases, with 5 bases between them. Per the germline V gene, CDR1 is MDHEN and CDR2 is SYDVKM. CDR3 residues: CASSFGDTEAFF. CDR3 coding DNA: TGTGCCAGCAGTTTCGGGGACACTGAAGCTTTCTTT.

The J gene is TRBJ1-1, the V gene TRBV3-1 (or the pseudogene TRBV3-2); D unresolved. The CDR3 has 13 amino acids. CDR1 and CDR2 from the germline V gene are LGHDT and YNNKEL (reference sequence). V was shortened by 0 bases and J by 7 bases, with 9 bases between the two germline ends. The CDR3 nucleotides are TGTGCCAGCAGCCAAGAGGGCAGCCTTGAAGCTTTCTTT. Residues: CASSQEGSLEAFF.

The chain carries TRBV7-3 and TRBJ2-1, with 11 bases that match TRBD2. The length of the CDR3 is 14 residues. V trimming: 8 bases; J trimming: 7 bases; junction bases outside the gene matches: 7. Per germline, CDR1 SGHTA and CDR2 FQGTGA. The chain's CDR3 is CASQASGGSNEQFF. The CDR3 DNA reads TGTGCCAGCCAAGCTAGCGGGGGGTCTAATGAGCAGTTCTTC.

This clone is termed large. CDR3 loop: CASSQGQGPTGELFF. CDR3 bases: TGCGCCAGCAGCCAAGGACAGGGGCCCACCGGGGAGCTGTTTTTT. The rearrangement uses TRBV4-1 and TRBJ2-2; 8 positions agree with TRBD1. This CDR3 spans 15 amino acids. J gave up 4 bases and V 1 base, and 2 bases lay outside the gene matches. Germline loops: CDR1 MGHRA, CDR2 YSYEKL.

This chain joins TRBV6-5 and TRBJ1-1; no clear D. Deletions cut 7 bases from V and 9 bases from J, with 15 bases between. This CDR3 is 12 amino acids long. Germline assignment: CDR1 MNHEY and CDR2 SVGAGI. As DNA, the CDR3 is TGTGCCAGCATGTCCGTCACATCCAAAGCTTTCTTT. It is translated as CASMSVTSKAFF.

CDR3 sequence reads: CASTRQETQYF. In DNA, the CDR3 is TGTGCCAGCACTAGGCAAGAGACCCAGTACTTC. The rearrangement uses TRBV2 and TRBJ2-5; D call uncertain. The CDR3 loop spans 11 amino acids. Trimming removed 7 bases from V and 2 bases from J, with 5 bases in between. Germline CDR1 is SNHLY and CDR2 is FYNNEI. The full variable domain, its missing parts supplied by reference TRBV2 and TRBJ2-5, is EPEVTQTPSHQVTQMGQEVILRCVPISNHLYFYWYRQILGQKVEFLVSFYNNEISEKSEIFDDQFSVERPDGSNFTLKIRSTKLEDSAMYFCASTRQETQYFGPGTRLLVL.

The chain has TRBV7-9 and TRBJ2-2, with D perhaps TRBD2 (6 bases). This CDR3 comprises 12 residues. CDR1 SEHNR and CDR2 FQNEAQ come from the germline V gene (reference sequence). Trimming shortened V by 4 bases and J by 8 bases, and 8 bases separated the two germline ends. The CDR3 coding sequence is TGTGCCAGCAGCTCGGGAGTGGGGGAGCTGTTTTTT. This codes for CASSSGVGELFF.

The chain carries TRBV5-4 and TRBJ2-5; 8 bases align to TRBD1. The V gene's germline CDR1 is SGHNT and CDR2 YYREEE (reference sequence). This CDR3 is built from 15 residues. Germline trimming cut 4 bases from V and 5 bases from J; bases unmatched to any gene: 10. CDR3 DNA: TGTGCCAGCAGCCTGCAGGGGGCGGTGATGGAGACCCAGTACTTC. Residues: CASSLQGAVMETQYF.

V is TRBV24-1 and J is TRBJ2-3; 10 nucleotides agree with TRBD2. The germline CDR1 and CDR2 sequences are KGHDR and SFDVKD. This CDR3 is 19 amino acids long. J was trimmed by 6 bases and V by 7 bases; bases with no gene match: 21. The CDR3 DNA follows: TGTGCCACCAGCCCCGGGGGAGCGGGGGGGCGAAAGGTTGGGGATACGCAGTATTTT. It specifies CATSPGGAGGRKVGDTQYF.

V is TRBV24-1 and J is TRBJ2-7; TRBD1 matches 9 bases. The CDR3 has 15 residues. The J segment lost 1 base and the V segment lost 4 bases, leaving 4 bases of the junction unmatched. Germline V gene lookup returns CDR1 KGHDR and CDR2 SFDVKD. The CDR3 DNA sequence: TGTGCCACCAGTGACCCGGGACAGGGATCCTACGAGCAGTACTTC. Protein: CATSDPGQGSYEQYF.

The rearrangement uses TRBV6-6 and TRBJ2-4, with TRBD1 matching 8 bases. The CDR3 runs 13 residues. With 8 bases clipped from V and 8 bases from J, the junction kept 8 bases outside the gene matches. Germline V gene data show CDR1 as MNHNY and CDR2 as SVGAGI (reference sequence). CDR3 sequence reads: CASLRVTGDIQYF. The CDR3 coding sequence is TGTGCCAGCCTAAGGGTGACAGGGGACATTCAGTACTTC.

This chain links TRBV19 with TRBJ2-1; 14 bases align to TRBD2. Germline CDR1 LNHDA, CDR2 SQIVND (reference sequence). V shed 6 bases, J shed 4 bases, and the junction held 11 bases outside the gene matches. The CDR3 totals 18 residues. The CDR3 DNA reads as TGTGCCAGTAGATTTGGACTAGCGGGGGGAAGACTATACAATGAGCAGTTCTTC. This encodes CASRFGLAGGRLYNEQFF. Supplemented by reference TRBV19 and TRBJ2-1, the full variable domain reads DGGITQSPKYLFRKEGQNVTLSCEQNLNHDAMYWYRQDPGQGLRLIYYSQIVNDFQKGDIAEGYSVSREKKESFPLTVTSAQKNPTAFYLCASRFGLAGGRLYNEQFFGPGTRLTVL.

This clone occurred once. The chain links TRBV6-5 to TRBJ2-5; 7 nucleotides agree with TRBD2. CDR3 size: 15 residues. The trim removed 2 bases at V and 7 bases at J, leaving 10 bases unmatched. Per germline, CDR1 MNHEY and CDR2 SVGAGI. The CDR3 sequence: CASSYGSSGGGTQYF. The CDR3 DNA reads as TGTGCCAGCAGTTACGGGTCTAGCGGAGGTGGGACCCAGTACTTC.

In regard to this clone: A much larger clone lies one base from this, so it may be a read error. This chain uses TRBV25-1 with TRBJ1-1, with no clear D. The CDR3 has 11 amino acids. The V end was cut by 7 bases, the J end by 1 base, with 4 bases between. Germline loops: CDR1 MGHDK, CDR2 SYGVNS. The DNA for the CDR3 is TGTGCCAGCACCCGGAACACTGAAGCTTTCTTT. This translates into CASTRNTEAFF.

The chain couples TRBV6-5 to TRBJ2-5; D is perhaps TRBD1 (5 bases). Trimming removed 4 bases at V and 3 bases at J, with 9 bases between. Germline-derived CDR1 and CDR2 are MNHEY and SVGAGI. The CDR3 is 13 amino acids. The CDR3 nucleotides are TGTGCCAGCAGTTTACAGGAAAAAGAGACCCAGTACTTC. The encoded protein is CASSLQEKETQYF.

The V gene is TRBV14, the J gene TRBJ1-2; TRBD1 aligns across 8 bases. The CDR3 spans 14 residues. The J segment lost 4 bases and the V segment lost 3 bases, leaving 4 bases of the junction unmatched. Germline CDR1 reads SGHDN; CDR2 reads FVKESK. CDR3 DNA sequence: TGTGCCAGCAGCCAGGGTCAGGGGGCCTATGGCTACACCTTC. It specifies CASSQGQGAYGYTF. The full variable domain, with the rest looked up from reference TRBV14 and TRBJ1-2, is EAGVTQFPSHSVIEKGQTVTLRCDPISGHDNLYWYRRVMGKEIKFLLHFVKESKQDESGMPNNRFLAERTGGTYSTLKVQPAELEDSGVYFCASSQGQGAYGYTFGSGTRLTVV.

The chain recombines TRBV10-2 with TRBJ2-7; 11 bases line up with TRBD1. The CDR3 extends over 13 amino acids. The V gene's germline CDR1 is WSHSY and CDR2 SAAADI. V dropped 10 bases and J dropped 6; count of bases not matched to a gene: 8. CDR3 in amino acids: CATTSGTGGEQYF. As DNA, the CDR3 is TGCGCCACAACCTCCGGGACAGGGGGCGAGCAGTACTTC.